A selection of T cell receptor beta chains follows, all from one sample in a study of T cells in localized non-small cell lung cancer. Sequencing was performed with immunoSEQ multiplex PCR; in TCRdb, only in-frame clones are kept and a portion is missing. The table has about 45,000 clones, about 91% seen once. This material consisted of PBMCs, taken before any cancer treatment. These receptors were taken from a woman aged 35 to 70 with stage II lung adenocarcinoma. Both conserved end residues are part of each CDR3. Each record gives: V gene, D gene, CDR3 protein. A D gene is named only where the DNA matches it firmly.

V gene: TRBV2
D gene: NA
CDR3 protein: CATTTGDTEAFF

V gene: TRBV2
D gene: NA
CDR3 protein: CARLDGEETQYF

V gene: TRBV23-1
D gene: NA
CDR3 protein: CASSSSGGPSTDTQYF

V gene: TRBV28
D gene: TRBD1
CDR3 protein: CASSVPGQSSYNSPLHF

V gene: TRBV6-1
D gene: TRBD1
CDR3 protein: CASISGQGGNQPQHF

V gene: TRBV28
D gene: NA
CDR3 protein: CASRPVSDSTDTQYF

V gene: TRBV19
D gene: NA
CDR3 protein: CASSITVSSNQPQHF

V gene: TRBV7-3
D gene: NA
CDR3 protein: CASSFGGNSGELFF

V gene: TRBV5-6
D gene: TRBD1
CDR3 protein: CASSYPRTGKETQYF

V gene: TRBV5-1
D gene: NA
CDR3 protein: CASSLEASGTDTQYF

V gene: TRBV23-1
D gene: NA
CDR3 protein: CASTPYNGDSGNTIYF

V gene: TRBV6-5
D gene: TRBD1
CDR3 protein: CASRTRDSSNQPQHF

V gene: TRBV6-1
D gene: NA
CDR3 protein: CASSITTNEKLFF

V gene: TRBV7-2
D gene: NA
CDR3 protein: CASSLHSTRATGELFF

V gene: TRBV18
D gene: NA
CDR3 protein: CASSPDRGGGEKLFF

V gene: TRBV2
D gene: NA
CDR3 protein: CATKFYNEQFF

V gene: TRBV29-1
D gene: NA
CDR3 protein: CSVVVAVNEAFF

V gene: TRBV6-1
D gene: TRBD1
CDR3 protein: CASSKPGQVSNGYTF

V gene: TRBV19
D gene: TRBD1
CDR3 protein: CASSIGGTGATNEKLFF

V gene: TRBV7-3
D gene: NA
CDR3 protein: CASSSQPGQTYEQYF

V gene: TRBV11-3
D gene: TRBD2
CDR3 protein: CASSLGLARNEQFF

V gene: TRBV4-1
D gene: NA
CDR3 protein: CASSQGRGREFSGNTIYF

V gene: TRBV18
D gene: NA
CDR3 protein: CASSADGGYWGQYF

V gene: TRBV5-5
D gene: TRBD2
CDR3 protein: CASSSGLAGIDTQYF

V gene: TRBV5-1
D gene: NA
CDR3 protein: CASSLGAGGNTIYF

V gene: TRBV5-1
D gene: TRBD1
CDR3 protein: CASSDYGTDTRSSYEQYF

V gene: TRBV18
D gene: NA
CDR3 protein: CASSPIDETQYF

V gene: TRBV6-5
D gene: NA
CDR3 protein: CASSSEETQYF

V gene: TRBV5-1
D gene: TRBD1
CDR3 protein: CASEKTGGYDEQFF

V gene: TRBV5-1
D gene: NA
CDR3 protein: CASSFGVAKAFDEQYF

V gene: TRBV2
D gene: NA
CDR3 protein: CASTPRETNEKLFF

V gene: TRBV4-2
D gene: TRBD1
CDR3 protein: CASSQGTGGSGANVLTF

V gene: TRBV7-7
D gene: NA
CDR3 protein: CASSLGHNYGYTF

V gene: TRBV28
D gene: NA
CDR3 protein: CATQGLNEQFF

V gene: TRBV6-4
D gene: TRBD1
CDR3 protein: CATNLGTGGSGYTF

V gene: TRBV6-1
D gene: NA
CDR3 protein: CASSRQDPNTEAFF

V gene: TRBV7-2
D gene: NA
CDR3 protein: CASSFPGKGNQPQHF

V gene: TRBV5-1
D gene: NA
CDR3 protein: CASSYRPNYEQYF

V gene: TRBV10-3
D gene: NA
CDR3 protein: CATGRENQPQHF

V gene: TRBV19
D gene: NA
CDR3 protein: CASSIGTGEGDEQYF

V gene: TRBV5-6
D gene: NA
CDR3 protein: CASSSQDFYEQYF

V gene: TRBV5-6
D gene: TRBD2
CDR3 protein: CASSMTSGTSGLDIQYF

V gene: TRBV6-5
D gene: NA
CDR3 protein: CASSYGSGQGGVF

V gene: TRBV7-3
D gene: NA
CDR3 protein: CATAEGWGGRTDTQYF